Listed below are T cell receptor beta chains from one sample, sequenced in a study of T cells in Graves' hyperthyroidism and ophthalmopathy. TCRdb processed the multiplex PCR reads anew with MiXCR; each CDR3 protein has one entry. The sample comprises roughly 280,000 distinct CDR3 sequences, approximately 15% of which are singletons, and about 50% rests with the top ten. Material for sequencing was blood. These receptor sequences come from a woman aged 60-75 years with Graves' ophthalmopathy. The conserved cysteine and the conserved F or W are not part of the CDR3 here. Fields, in order: V gene, CDR3 protein.

TRBV9 ASSVYGGSTDTQY
TRBV20-1 SAMWSNEKLF
TRBV7-2 ASSSEGNQPQH
TRBV9 ASSVADGRSGETQY
TRBV4-1 ASSQGEEETQY
TRBV6-1 ASSEVLGLTSNQPQH
TRBV7-2 ASSSDRADTQY
TRBV19 ASTLNLGKAF
TRBV5-1 ASSLALGDNEQF
TRBV7-2 ASSFWGTQPDKNIQY
TRBV9 ASSVVGSSDTQY
TRBV27 ASGDRFYGYT
TRBV27 ASSWLGQGRDTEAF
TRBV6-2/TRBV6-3 ASSYGRWGGELF
TRBV5-1 ASRGWTEAF
TRBV6-1 ASSPDRVYGQPQH